The clone carrying this T cell receptor beta chain was detected a few times. Antigen unknown. iRepertoire HTBI primers and Arm-PCR of CDR3 regions built TCR beta libraries. TCRdb re-analysed the multiplex PCR reads in MiXCR, keeping a single row per CDR3 protein. This repertoire shows roughly 450,000 distinct CDR3 sequences, about 22% found once; its top ten account for around 13%. This sample is part of a study of regulatory T cells in long-lasting Graves disease. Study-level information: The study counted Graves' disease as persistent given over 5 years of antithyroid drugs and positive TSH receptor antibodies. Study observations and caveats: Persistent Graves' patients showed a TCR diversity that was lower than that of newly diagnosed ones.

Time point: persistent/refractory GD, antithyroid drugs over 5 years with positive TRAb. Extracted RNA from PBMCs served as the source of the TCR library. This clonotype was sampled from a female donor with Graves disease. This specimen was peripheral blood mononuclear cells (PBMCs), taken when the disease was refractory, from a patient treated with antithyroid drugs.

The CDR3 spells CASSLDNFVLAIYNEQFF. CDR3 DNA sequence: TGTGCCAGCAGCTTAGATAATTTTGTACTAGCGATCTACAATGAGCAGTTCTTC. The chain links TRBV11-3 to TRBJ2-1; TRBD2 matches 7 bases. Germline assignment: CDR1 SGHNT and CDR2 YENEEA. Trimming removed 0 bases from V and 3 bases from J; junction bases left unmatched: 11. The CDR3 loop spans 18 amino acids. Full variable domain (remainder filled in from reference TRBV11-3 and TRBJ2-1): EAGVVQSPRYKIIEKKQPVAFWCNPISGHNTLYWYLQNLGQGPELLIRYENEEAVDDSQLPKDRFSAERLKGVDSTLKIQPAELGDSAVYLCASSLDNFVLAIYNEQFFGPGTRLTVL.